A selection of T cell receptor beta chains follows, all from one sample in a study of blood T cell repertoires in COVID-19. The assay was immunoSEQ multiplex PCR, and TCRdb's table has in-frame clones only and misses some. The sample carries around 100,000 clones, 70% to 90% recorded once. Material: peripheral blood. The receptors derive from a human donor in a cohort sampled during active COVID-19. Both conserved end residues are part of each CDR3. A D gene is named only where the DNA matches it firmly. Size values are once, few and many counts, or a class for expanded clones, and some rows have none.

>.|.|TRBV5-4|TRBJ2-2
TGTGCCAGCAGCTTGGATAGCACTGGGGAGCTGTTTTTT
CASSLDSTGELFF
>.|once|TRBV28|TRBJ1-1
TGTGCCAGCAGTTTTGACGGGGAAAGGTACACTGAAGCTTTCTTT
CASSFDGERYTEAFF
>.|few|TRBV2|TRBJ1-5
TGTGCCAGCACCCTACAGGGTAATCAGCCCCAGCATTTT
CASTLQGNQPQHF
>.|.|TRBV5-1|TRBJ1-6
TGCGCCAGCAGCTTGGGGGGCGGTTCACCCCTCCACTTT
CASSLGGGSPLHF
>TRBD2|.|TRBV5-1|TRBJ2-3
TGCGCCAGCAGCTTGGTCGCTAGCGGGGCAGATACGCAGTATTTT
CASSLVASGADTQYF
>.|.|TRBV4-2|TRBJ1-3
TGTGCCAGCAGCCCAAACCATAGGTCAGGGTACGGTGGAAACACCATATATTTT
CASSPNHRSGYGGNTIYF
>TRBD1|once|TRBV19|TRBJ1-1
TGTGCCAGTAGGGTGGACAGGGCCACTGAAGCTTTCTTT
CASRVDRATEAFF
>TRBD1|.|TRBV2|TRBJ2-6
TGTGCCAGCAGTCGACAGGGGCCTGGGGCCAACGTCCTGACTTTC
CASSRQGPGANVLTF
>.|.|TRBV6-1|TRBJ2-5
TGTGCCAGCAGTGAAGGGCCTCTAGGTCAAGAGACCCAGTACTTC
CASSEGPLGQETQYF
>TRBD1|.|TRBV5-1|TRBJ2-1
TGCGCCAGCAGCCACAGGGGGCGCGTAGACCGGGGTCGGAATGAGCAGTTCTTC
CASSHRGRVDRGRNEQFF
>.|once|TRBV7-2|TRBJ2-5
TGTGCCAGCAGCCGAGGGAACCAAGAGACCCAGTACTTC
CASSRGNQETQYF
>TRBD1|.|TRBV2|TRBJ1-2
TGTGCCAGCAGGGGAGATGGGACAGGGGATAAAGGCTACACCTTC
CASRGDGTGDKGYTF
>.|.|TRBV5-5|TRBJ1-5
TGTGCCAGCAGCTTGCTCCAGGGAAGCAATCAGCCCCAGCATTTT
CASSLLQGSNQPQHF
>TRBD2|few|TRBV7-3|TRBJ2-1
TGTGCCAGCAGCTCCGAAGGGGCGGGAGTGAATGAGCAGTTCTTC
CASSSEGAGVNEQFF
>.|.|TRBV10-3|TRBJ2-5
TGTGCCATCAGTGAGGGAGGGCAATCCCAGTACTTC
CAISEGGQSQYF
>.|.|TRBV18|TRBJ2-3
TGTGCCAGCTCACCCGAGCCCCAAGATACGCAGTATTTT
CASSPEPQDTQYF
>TRBD1|.|TRBV6-2/TRBV6-3|TRBJ2-7
TGTGCCAGCAGTAGCCCGCCGGGACAGGGGGCGGATGAGCAGTACTTC
CASSSPPGQGADEQYF
>.|.|TRBV2|TRBJ2-3
TGTGCCAGCAGTGATCGTCTAGCCAGAGATACGCAGTATTTT
CASSDRLARDTQYF
>TRBD2|.|TRBV7-6|TRBJ2-1
TGTGCCAGCAGCCCGTTTTTCTTGCGGGAGGCAACCTACAATGAGCAGTTCTTC
CASSPFFLREATYNEQFF
>.|.|TRBV10-2|TRBJ2-7
TGCGCCAGCAGTGAGAGGAGAACCTACGAGCAGTACTTC
CASSERRTYEQYF
>TRBD2|.|TRBV3-1/TRBV3-2|TRBJ2-1
TGTGCCAGCAGCCGCCGGACTAGCGGGGGGGGGAATGAGCAGTTCTTC
CASSRRTSGGGNEQFF
>.|.|TRBV4-3|TRBJ2-2
TGCGCCAGCAGCCAAGAAAAGACAGGACCCCTTAACACCGGGGAGCTGTTTTTT
CASSQEKTGPLNTGELFF
>.|.|TRBV11-3|TRBJ1-1
TGTGCCAGCAGCCTTACGCCATTAGGCGGAGCTTTCTTT
CASSLTPLGGAFF
>TRBD1|once|TRBV9|TRBJ1-1
TGTGCCAGCAGCGCCCGACAGGGGCTGGACACTGAAGCTTTCTTT
CASSARQGLDTEAFF
>TRBD1|.|TRBV6-5|TRBJ2-7
TGTGCCAGCAGTACACAGGGGGCCCACTACGAGCAGTACTTC
CASSTQGAHYEQYF
>TRBD2|.|TRBV13|TRBJ2-1
TGTGCCAGCAGCCCCAAGAGGACTAGCGGAGCCTACAATGAGCAGTTCTTC
CASSPKRTSGAYNEQFF
>.|.|TRBV30|TRBJ2-7
TGTGCCTGGAGGTCGCCGGGCAGGGCCAACGAGCAGTACTTC
CAWRSPGRANEQYF